One T cell receptor (beta chain) is described in this entry. What it binds is unknown. Using immunoSEQ multiplex PCR, the repertoire was profiled, and TCRdb retains in-frame clones only, with some absent. Among approximately 80,000 clones listed, approximately 85% were seen once. These data are taken from a study of T cell responses to AZD1222 COVID-19 vaccine. Overall study results and limits: Dominant at 160-218 and 743-854, vaccine-associated CD4 TCRs also spanned spike.

The TCR originated in an adult who received the AZD1222 COVID-19 vaccine. The sample in question was peripheral blood, obtained 28 days after the second AZD1222 dose.

Here the CDR3 DNA reads TGTGCCAGCAGCAAGGCCCCTGGGACGCAGTATTTT. It encodes CASSKAPGTQYF. The chain combines TRBV7-2 with TRBJ2-3; D gene uncertain. Germline CDR1 SGHTA, CDR2 FQGNSA. The CDR3 loop spans 12 amino acids. V dropped 5 bases and J dropped 9 bases, with 12 bases sitting between them.